The TCR beta chain under discussion was sequenced for a study of cytomegalovirus exposure and HLA in healthy donors. In its sample, this clone was seen once. Germline trimming cut 8 bases from V and 0 bases from J; bases unmatched to any gene: 5. The CDR3 consists of 14 residues. CDR1 is SGHTA, CDR2 FQGNSA, per germline. Primers: 60 Vbeta forward and 13 Jbeta reverse. Profiled with immunoSEQ multiplex PCR; TCRdb holds only in-frame clones, not every one. This sample has 82,000 or so clones; around 76% occur once, and the top ten carry 6% to 8%. Source material: PBMCs. The V and J genes are TRBV7-2 and TRBJ2-7, with 9 bases matching TRBD2. This clonotype originated in a woman between 45 and 65 years old in good health and CMV-seropositive. CDR3 loop: CASGLSGSSYEQYF. The CDR3 DNA follows: TGTGCCAGCGGCCTTAGCGGGAGCTCCTACGAGCAGTACTTC.